What follows are 8 T cell receptor beta chains derived from one specimen sequenced in a study of T cell repertoires in cytomegalovirus infection. One entry per CDR3 protein results from TCRdb running MiXCR on the reads. In the table there are 50,000 to 65,000 distinct CDR3 sequences, roughly 20% of which are singletons. Their cognate antigens are unknown. The sequencing used CD8+ T cells from cultured PBMCs, collected from culture after CMV antigen stimulation. All receptors come from a human donor in good health (CMV status not recorded). Some clones in this sample may be carry-over from other donors' samples.

This clonotype was counted a few times. This sequence joins TRBV27 and TRBJ1-1; the match to TRBD1 covers 7 bases. In germline, CDR1 is MNHEY, CDR2 SMNVEV (reference sequence). The V and J ends lost 8 bases and 5 bases, in that order; junction bases with no gene match: 11. The CDR3 contains 14 residues. In DNA, the CDR3 is TGTGCCAGCTCACTGGAGGGGGCGAGTACTGAAGCTTTCTTT. Translated, it gives CASSLEGASTEAFF.

The chain uses TRBV30 and TRBJ2-7; TRBD1 matches 10 bases. The junction had 11 bases not matched to a gene; V was cut back by 2 bases and J by 4 bases. Germline V gene sequence: CDR1 GTSNPN, CDR2 SVGIG (reference sequence). This CDR3 has 16 amino acids. Here the CDR3 DNA reads TGTGCCTGGAGTCCAGCAGGGGGACAGGGGAGTTACGAGCAGTACTTC. Its translation is CAWSPAGGQGSYEQYF.

J is TRBJ2-4 and V is TRBV7-8, with D perhaps TRBD2 (6 bases). V lost 6 bases and J lost 8, with 20 bases in between. The germline V gene encodes CDR1 SGHVS and CDR2 FQNEAQ. The CDR3 consists of 15 residues. The chain's CDR3 is CASSGGSSSRDIQYF. The CDR3 nucleotides are TGTGCCAGCAGTGGGGGGAGCTCATCGAGGGACATTCAGTACTTC.

The chain joins TRBV7-8 to TRBJ1-1; D might be TRBD1 (6 bases). The CDR3 is made up of 14 amino acids. V lost 5 bases and J 3 bases, leaving 13 bases between the germline ends. Germline-derived CDR1 and CDR2 are SGHVS and FQNEAQ. The CDR3 spells CASSLRGGDTEAFF. CDR3 DNA: TGTGCCAGCAGCCTCAGGGGCGGGGACACTGAAGCTTTCTTT.

This clonotype was seen only a few times. Relative to the germline gene, one junction end is altered; a read error may explain this. The chain has TRBV6-5 and TRBJ2-1; 9 bases are shared with TRBD2. CDR3 size: 17 residues. Germline V gene lookup returns CDR1 MNHEY and CDR2 SVGAGI. The CDR3 DNA sequence: TGTGCCAGCAGTTACACGGTGACTAGCGGAATGAGGGATGAGCAGTTCTTT. Amino acids: CASSYTVTSGMRDEQFF.

This clonotype occurred a few times. CDR3 sequence (DNA): TGTGCCAGCAGCCAACAGCTGAACACTGAAGCTTTCTTT. It yields the protein CASSQQLNTEAFF. This chain links TRBV6-6 with TRBJ1-1; D gene uncertain. V lost 6 bases to trimming and J lost 0 bases, with 8 bases between them. CDR3 length equals 13 residues. Germline values: CDR1 MNHNY, CDR2 SVGAGI (reference sequence).

This rearrangement joins TRBV20-1 to TRBJ1-5; D possibly corresponds to TRBD1 (5 bases). CDR1 is DFQATT and CDR2 is SNEGSKA in the germline V gene (reference sequence). Trimming stripped 5 bases from V and 0 bases from J, with 14 bases between. The CDR3 runs to 15 residues. The CDR3 nucleotides are TGCAGTGCTCGCGACCGACAGTATAGCAATCAGCCCCAGCATTTT. Translation gives CSARDRQYSNQPQHF.

The V and J genes are TRBV6-1 and TRBJ1-5; 8 bases line up with TRBD1. The length of the CDR3 is 15 residues. Germline values: CDR1 MNHNS, CDR2 SASEGT. Germline trimming cut 1 base from V and 7 bases from J; bases unmatched to any gene: 6. CDR3 DNA sequence: TGTGCCAGCAGTGAAGTGGACAGGGCGGGACAGCCCCAGCATTTT. It codes for CASSEVDRAGQPQHF.